This is a list of T cell receptor beta chains from one sample in a study of T-cell memory formation after mild COVID-19. TCRdb re-analysed the 5' RACE reads in MiXCR, keeping a single row per CDR3 protein. The table records approximately 350,000 distinct CDR3 sequences, 25% to 30% of them present only once. Input material: PBMCs or a T cell subset sorted from them (not recorded which). The origin of the receptors is an adult woman who had mild COVID-19 (a few samples of this study predate the infection). Cell type and time point are not known. The CDR3 runs from the conserved cysteine through the conserved F or W. A D gene is named only where the DNA matches it firmly. Where a row states a size, it is once, few, many or the class of an expanded clone; other rows omit it.

j_call | d_call | clone_size | v_call | cdr3_aa | cdr3_nt
TRBJ1-2 | - | - | TRBV6-2/TRBV6-3 | CASSLDRANYGYTF | TGTGCCAGCAGCCTGGACAGAGCTAACTATGGCTACACCTTC
TRBJ2-5 | - | - | TRBV12-3/TRBV12-4 | CASLKAETQYF | TGTGCCAGTTTAAAGGCGGAGACCCAGTACTTC
TRBJ2-7 | - | few | TRBV5-1 | CASRPSSPPYEQYF | TGCGCCAGCAGGCCTAGTTCGCCCCCCTACGAGCAGTACTTC
TRBJ2-5 | TRBD2 | - | TRBV6-5 | CASRSPGGSEETQYF | TGTGCCAGCAGAAGTCCTGGCGGGAGTGAAGAGACCCAGTACTTC
TRBJ2-3 | TRBD2 | few | TRBV29-1 | CSVRTSGGSTDTQYF | TGCAGCGTCCGGACTAGCGGGGGATCAACAGATACGCAGTATTTT
TRBJ2-7 | TRBD1 | - | TRBV7-2 | CASSPGQGRRYEQYF | TGTGCCAGCAGCCCCGGACAGGGTAGAAGGTACGAGCAGTACTTC
TRBJ2-3 | - | - | TRBV5-1 | CASRLPRDISTDTQYF | TGCGCCAGCAGGCTCCCCCGGGACATTAGCACAGATACGCAGTATTTT
TRBJ2-5 | TRBD1 | - | TRBV29-1 | CSFMWDSKETQYF | TGCAGCTTCATGTGGGACAGCAAAGAGACCCAGTACTTC
TRBJ1-2 | - | few | TRBV5-6 | CASRVLSGGYTF | TGTGCCAGCAGGGTGCTCTCTGGGGGCTACACCTTC
TRBJ2-2 | - | - | TRBV12-3/TRBV12-4 | CASSFRSSGRVVTGELFF | TGTGCCAGCAGTTTTCGTTCGTCTGGACGGGTTGTCACCGGGGAGCTGTTTTTT
TRBJ1-3 | - | - | TRBV12-3/TRBV12-4 | CASSFAASPIYF | TGTGCCAGCAGTTTTGCCGCGAGCCCCATATATTTT
TRBJ1-2 | - | - | TRBV12-3/TRBV12-4 | CASSLVPGPNYGYTF | TGTGCCAGCAGTTTAGTCCCAGGACCCAACTATGGCTACACCTTC
TRBJ2-4 | - | - | TRBV7-6 | CASSPAVGAKNIQYF | TGTGCCAGCAGCCCCGCCGTTGGGGCCAAAAACATTCAGTACTTC
TRBJ1-2 | - | few | TRBV21-1 | CASSKRRSLGYTF | TGTGCCAGCAGCAAAAGGCGGAGTCTTGGCTACACCTTC
TRBJ2-1 | TRBD1 | - | TRBV19 | CASSTRDRDWRFF | TGTGCCAGTAGTACTCGGGACAGGGATTGGCGGTTCTTC
TRBJ1-2 | TRBD1 | - | TRBV7-2 | CASSLSRGRINGYTF | TGTGCCAGCAGCTTATCCAGGGGGCGCATAAATGGCTACACCTTC
TRBJ2-1 | TRBD2 | - | TRBV3-1 | CASRRAGGPYNEQFF | TGTGCCAGCAGACGAGCGGGGGGGCCGTACAATGAGCAGTTCTTC
TRBJ2-7 | TRBD1 | - | TRBV7-9 | CASSSDRGRWEQYF | TGTGCCAGCAGCTCGGACAGGGGGCGGTGGGAGCAGTACTTC
TRBJ1-5 | - | few | TRBV6-2/TRBV6-3 | CASSLGAGNQPQHF | TGTGCCAGCAGTTTGGGAGCGGGCAATCAGCCCCAGCATTTT
TRBJ1-1 | - | many | TRBV5-1 | CASSWSGGQTEAFF | TGCGCCAGCAGTTGGTCCGGGGGGCAAACTGAAGCTTTCTTT
TRBJ1-1 | TRBD1 | few | TRBV20-1 | CSAQDRGLEAFF | TGCAGTGCTCAGGACAGGGGGCTTGAAGCTTTCTTT
TRBJ2-7 | - | - | TRBV20-1 | CSAYRNEQYF | TGCAGTGCTTACCGTAACGAGCAGTACTTC
TRBJ2-7 | TRBD1 | - | TRBV6-2/TRBV6-3 | CASRASGTGTYEQYF | TGTGCCAGCAGGGCTTCCGGGACAGGTACCTACGAGCAGTACTTC
TRBJ2-1 | - | - | TRBV6-5 | CASSYIGDEQFF | TGTGCCAGCAGTTACATAGGGGATGAGCAGTTCTTC
TRBJ2-3 | - | many | TRBV7-2 | CASSLAVGGGTDTQYF | TGTGCCAGCAGCTTAGCGGTGGGAGGAGGCACAGATACGCAGTATTTT
TRBJ1-2 | TRBD1 | - | TRBV5-4 | CASSSDRVGGYTF | TGTGCCAGCAGCTCGGACAGGGTAGGAGGCTACACCTTC
TRBJ1-6 | - | - | TRBV6-5 | CASSYSSDSPLHF | TGTGCCAGCAGTTACTCGTCCGATTCACCCCTCCACTTT
TRBJ1-6 | - | - | TRBV20-1 | CSARDLVEIYNSPLHF | TGCAGTGCTAGAGATTTGGTGGAGATTTATAATTCACCCCTCCACTTT